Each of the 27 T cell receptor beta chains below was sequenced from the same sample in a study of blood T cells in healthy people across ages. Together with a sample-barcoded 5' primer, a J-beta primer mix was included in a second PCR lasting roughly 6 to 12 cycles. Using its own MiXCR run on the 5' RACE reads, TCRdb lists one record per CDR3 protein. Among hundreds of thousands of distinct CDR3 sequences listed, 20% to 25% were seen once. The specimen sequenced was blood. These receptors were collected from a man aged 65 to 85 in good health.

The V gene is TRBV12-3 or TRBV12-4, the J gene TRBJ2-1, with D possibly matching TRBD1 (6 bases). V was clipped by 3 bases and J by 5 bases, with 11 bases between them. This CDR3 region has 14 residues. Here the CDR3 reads CASSFHSGDNEQFF. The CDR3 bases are TGTGCCAGCAGTTTCCACTCAGGGGACAATGAGCAGTTCTTC.

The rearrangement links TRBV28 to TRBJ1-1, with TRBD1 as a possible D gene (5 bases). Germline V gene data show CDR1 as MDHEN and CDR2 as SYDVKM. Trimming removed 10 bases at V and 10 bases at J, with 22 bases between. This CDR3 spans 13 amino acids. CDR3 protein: CATTQPASGGAFF. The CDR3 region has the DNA TGTGCCACCACACAGCCGGCGAGCGGGGGAGCTTTCTTT.

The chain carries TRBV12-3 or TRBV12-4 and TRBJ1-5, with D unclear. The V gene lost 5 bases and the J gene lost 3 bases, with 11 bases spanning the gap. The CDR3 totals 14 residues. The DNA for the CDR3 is TGTGCCAGCAGTCGAACGGAACTCAATCAGCCCCAGCATTTT. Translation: CASSRTELNQPQHF.

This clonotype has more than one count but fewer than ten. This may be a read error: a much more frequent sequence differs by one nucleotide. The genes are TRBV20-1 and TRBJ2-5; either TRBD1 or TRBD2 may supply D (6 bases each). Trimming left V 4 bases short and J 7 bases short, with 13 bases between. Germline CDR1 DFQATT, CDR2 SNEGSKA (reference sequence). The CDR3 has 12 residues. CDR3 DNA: TGCAGTGCTAACGGGGGCGAAGGGACCCAGTACTTC. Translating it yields CSANGGEGTQYF.

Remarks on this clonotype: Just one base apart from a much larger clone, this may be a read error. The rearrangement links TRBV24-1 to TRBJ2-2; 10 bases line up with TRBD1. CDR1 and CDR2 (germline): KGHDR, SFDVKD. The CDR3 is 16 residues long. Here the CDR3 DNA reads TGTGCCACCAGTGACCTCGGACAGGGGGATACCGGGGATCTGTTTTTT. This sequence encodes CATSDLGQGDTGDLFF.

The CDR3 region has the DNA TGTGCCACCATTCCATTTGGCGGGAGTCACCACGAGCAGTACTTC. This sequence encodes CATIPFGGSHHEQYF. The chain links TRBV28 to TRBJ2-7; 7 nucleotides match TRBD2. CDR1 is MDHEN and CDR2 is SYDVKM in the germline V gene. This CDR3 has 15 residues. Unmatched junction bases numbered 17, after V lost 10 bases and J lost 5 bases.

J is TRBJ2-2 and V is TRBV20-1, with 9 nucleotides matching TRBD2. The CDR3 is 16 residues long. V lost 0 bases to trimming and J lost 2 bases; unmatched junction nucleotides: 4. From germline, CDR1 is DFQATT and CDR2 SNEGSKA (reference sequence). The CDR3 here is CSARDSGRLNTGELFF. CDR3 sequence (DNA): TGCAGTGCTAGAGATAGCGGGAGACTCAACACCGGGGAGCTGTTTTTT.

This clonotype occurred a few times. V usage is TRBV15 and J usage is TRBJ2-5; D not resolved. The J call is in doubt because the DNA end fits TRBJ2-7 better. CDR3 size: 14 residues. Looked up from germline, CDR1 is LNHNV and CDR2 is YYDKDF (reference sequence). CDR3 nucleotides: TGTGCCACCAGCAGAGATCTAACAGTCTACGAGCAGTACTTC. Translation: CATSRDLTVYEQYF.

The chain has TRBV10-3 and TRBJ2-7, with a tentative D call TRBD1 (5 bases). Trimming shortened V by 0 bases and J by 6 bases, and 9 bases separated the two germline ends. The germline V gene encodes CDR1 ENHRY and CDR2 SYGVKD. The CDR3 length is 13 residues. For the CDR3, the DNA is TGTGCCATCAGTGAGTCGCAGCAGGGCGAGCAGTACTTC. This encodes CAISESQQGEQYF.

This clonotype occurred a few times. This CDR3 reads CASSDAGLETQYF. CDR3 coding DNA: TGCGCCAGCAGTGATGCGGGGTTAGAGACCCAGTACTTC. This chain joins TRBV10-1 and TRBJ2-5, with D tentatively TRBD2 (6 bases). Germline V gene sequence: CDR1 WNHNN, CDR2 SYGVQD (reference sequence). This CDR3 is 13 amino acids long. V lost 3 bases, J lost 4 bases, and 9 bases lay in between.

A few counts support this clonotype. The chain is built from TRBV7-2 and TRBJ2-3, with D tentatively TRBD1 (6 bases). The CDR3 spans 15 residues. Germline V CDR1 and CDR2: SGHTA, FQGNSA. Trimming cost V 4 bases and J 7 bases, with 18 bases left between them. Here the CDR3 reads CASSSTGSGRNTQYF. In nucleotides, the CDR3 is TGTGCCAGCAGCTCAACAGGGTCCGGAAGAAATACGCAGTATTTT.

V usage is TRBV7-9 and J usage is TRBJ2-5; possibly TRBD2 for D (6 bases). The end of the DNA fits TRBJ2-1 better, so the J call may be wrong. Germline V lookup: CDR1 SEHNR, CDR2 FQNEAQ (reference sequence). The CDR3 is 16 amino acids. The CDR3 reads CASSFQRISGHNEQFF. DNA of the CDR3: TGTGCCAGCAGCTTCCAGAGGATTAGCGGACACAATGAGCAGTTCTTC.

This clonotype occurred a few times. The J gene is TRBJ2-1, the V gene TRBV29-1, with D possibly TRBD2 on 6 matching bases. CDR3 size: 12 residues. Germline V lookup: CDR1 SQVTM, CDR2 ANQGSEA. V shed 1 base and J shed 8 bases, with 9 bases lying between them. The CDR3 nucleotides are TGCAGCGTTGAAGTTGGCGGGGATGAGCAGTTCTTC. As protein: CSVEVGGDEQFF.

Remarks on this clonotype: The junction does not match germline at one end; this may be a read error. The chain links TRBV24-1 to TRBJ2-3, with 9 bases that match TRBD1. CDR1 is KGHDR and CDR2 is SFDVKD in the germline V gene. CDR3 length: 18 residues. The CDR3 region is CATSDGNRGPFSTDTQCF. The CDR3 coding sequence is TGTGCCACCAGTGATGGGAACAGGGGGCCCTTTAGCACAGATACGCAGTGTTTT.

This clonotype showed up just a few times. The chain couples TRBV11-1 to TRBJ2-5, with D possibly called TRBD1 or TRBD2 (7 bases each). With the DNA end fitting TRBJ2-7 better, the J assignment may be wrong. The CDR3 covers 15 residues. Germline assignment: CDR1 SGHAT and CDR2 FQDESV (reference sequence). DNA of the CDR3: TGTGCCAGCAGCCAGGGGGGGACCTCTCGGGACGAGCAGTACTTC. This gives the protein CASSQGGTSRDEQYF.

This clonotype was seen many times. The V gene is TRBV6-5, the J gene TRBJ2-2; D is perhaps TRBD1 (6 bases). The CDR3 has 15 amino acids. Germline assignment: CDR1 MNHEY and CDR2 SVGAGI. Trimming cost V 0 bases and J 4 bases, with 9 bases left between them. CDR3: CASSYSQGFTGELFF. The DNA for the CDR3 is TGTGCCAGCAGTTACTCGCAGGGGTTCACCGGGGAGCTGTTTTTT.

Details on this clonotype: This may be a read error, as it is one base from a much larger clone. The DNA of the CDR3 is TGCGCCAGCAGCCAAGGGGCTAACGGGAACACCGGGGAGCTGTTTTTT. Residues: CASSQGANGNTGELFF. V is TRBV4-3 and J is TRBJ2-2; no clear D gene. Germline-derived CDR1 and CDR2 are LGHNA and YSLEER. This CDR3 has 16 amino acids. V dropped 1 base and J dropped 1 base, with 10 bases sitting between them.

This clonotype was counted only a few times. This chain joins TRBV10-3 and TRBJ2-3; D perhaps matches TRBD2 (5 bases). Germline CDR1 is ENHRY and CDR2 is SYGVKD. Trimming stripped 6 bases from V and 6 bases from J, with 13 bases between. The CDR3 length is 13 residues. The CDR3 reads CAISRGIADTQYF. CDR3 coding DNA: TGTGCCATCAGCAGAGGGATAGCGGATACGCAGTATTTT.

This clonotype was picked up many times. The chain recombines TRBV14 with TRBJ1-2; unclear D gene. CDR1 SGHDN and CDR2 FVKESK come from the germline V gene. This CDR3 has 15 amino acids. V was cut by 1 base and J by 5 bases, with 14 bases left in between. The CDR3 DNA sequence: TGTGCCAGCAGCCAAGTCTCAGGATGGCGGTATGGCTACACCTTC. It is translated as CASSQVSGWRYGYTF.

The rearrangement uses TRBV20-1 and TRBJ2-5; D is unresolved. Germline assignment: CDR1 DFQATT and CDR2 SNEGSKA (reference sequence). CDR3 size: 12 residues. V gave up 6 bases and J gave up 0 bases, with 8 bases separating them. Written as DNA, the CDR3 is TGCAGTGCCTCAGTGTACCAAGAGACCCAGTACTTC. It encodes CSASVYQETQYF.

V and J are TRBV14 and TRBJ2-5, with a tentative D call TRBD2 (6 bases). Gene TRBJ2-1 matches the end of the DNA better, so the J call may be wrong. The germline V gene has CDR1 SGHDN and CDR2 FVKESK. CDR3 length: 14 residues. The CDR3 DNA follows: TGTGCCAGCAGGGCGGGGAGACCCGATCGTGAGCAGTTCTTC. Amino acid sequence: CASRAGRPDREQFF.

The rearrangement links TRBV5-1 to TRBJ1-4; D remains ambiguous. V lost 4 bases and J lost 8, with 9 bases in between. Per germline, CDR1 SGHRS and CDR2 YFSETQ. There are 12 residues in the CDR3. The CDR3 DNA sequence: TGCGCCAGCAGCCCCCCGGAGGAAAAACTGTTTTTT. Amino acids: CASSPPEEKLFF.

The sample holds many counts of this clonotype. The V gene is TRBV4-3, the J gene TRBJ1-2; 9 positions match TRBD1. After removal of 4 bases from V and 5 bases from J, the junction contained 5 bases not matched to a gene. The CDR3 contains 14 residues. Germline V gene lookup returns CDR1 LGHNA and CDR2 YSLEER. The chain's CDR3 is CASSPGTGPYGYTF. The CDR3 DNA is TGCGCCAGCAGCCCAGGGACAGGGCCATATGGCTACACCTTC.

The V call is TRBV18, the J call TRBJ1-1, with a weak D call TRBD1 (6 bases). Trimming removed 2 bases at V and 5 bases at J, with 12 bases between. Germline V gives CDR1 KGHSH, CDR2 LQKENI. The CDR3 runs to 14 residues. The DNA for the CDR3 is TGTGCCAGCTCACCAAGGGACATACTAACTGAAGCTTTCTTT. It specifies CASSPRDILTEAFF.

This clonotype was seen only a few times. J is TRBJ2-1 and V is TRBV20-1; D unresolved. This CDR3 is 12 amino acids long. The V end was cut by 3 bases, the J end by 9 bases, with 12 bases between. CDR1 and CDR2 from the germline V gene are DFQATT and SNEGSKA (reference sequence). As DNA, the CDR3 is TGCAGTGCTAGCTCCCGATACCGTGAGCAGTTCTTC. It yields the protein CSASSRYREQFF.

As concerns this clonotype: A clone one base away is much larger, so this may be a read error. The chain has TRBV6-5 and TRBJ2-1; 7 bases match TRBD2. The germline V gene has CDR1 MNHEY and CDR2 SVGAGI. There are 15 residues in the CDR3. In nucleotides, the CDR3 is TGTGCCAGCAGTACGGGCGGGAGCTCCAACAATGAGCAGTTCTTC. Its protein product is CASSTGGSSNNEQFF.

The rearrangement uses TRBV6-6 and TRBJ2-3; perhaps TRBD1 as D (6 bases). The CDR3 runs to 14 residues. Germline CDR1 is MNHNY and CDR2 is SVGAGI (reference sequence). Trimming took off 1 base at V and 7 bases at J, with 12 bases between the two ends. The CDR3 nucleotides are TGTGCCAGCAGTTACTTGACACAGGGCTATACGCAGTATTTT. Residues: CASSYLTQGYTQYF.